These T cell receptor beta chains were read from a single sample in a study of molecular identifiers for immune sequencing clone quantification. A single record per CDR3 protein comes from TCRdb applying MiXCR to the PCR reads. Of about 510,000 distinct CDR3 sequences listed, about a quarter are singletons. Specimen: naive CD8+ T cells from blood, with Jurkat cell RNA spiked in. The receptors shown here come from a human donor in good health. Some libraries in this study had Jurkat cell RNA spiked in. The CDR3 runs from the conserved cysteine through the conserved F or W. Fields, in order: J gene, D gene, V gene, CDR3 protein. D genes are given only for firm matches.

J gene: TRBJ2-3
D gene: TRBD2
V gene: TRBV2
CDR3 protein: CASSQEAGVSDTQYF

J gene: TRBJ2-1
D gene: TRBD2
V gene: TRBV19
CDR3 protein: CASSIQAGVYNEQFF

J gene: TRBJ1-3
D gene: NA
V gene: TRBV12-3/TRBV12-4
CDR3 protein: CASSSPGPISGNTIYF

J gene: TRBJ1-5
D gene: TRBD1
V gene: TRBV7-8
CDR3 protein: CASSLLRGPNNQPQHF

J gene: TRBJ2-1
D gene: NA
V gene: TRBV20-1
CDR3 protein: CSARETDLNYNEQFF

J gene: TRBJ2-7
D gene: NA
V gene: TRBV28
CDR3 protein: CASSLGGVEEQYF

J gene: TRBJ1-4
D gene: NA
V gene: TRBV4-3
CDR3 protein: CASSRNGITDPNEKLFF

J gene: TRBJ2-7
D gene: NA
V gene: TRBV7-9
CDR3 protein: CASTQIGAGKNYEQYF

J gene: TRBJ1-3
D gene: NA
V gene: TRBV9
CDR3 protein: CASSEVSGNTIYF

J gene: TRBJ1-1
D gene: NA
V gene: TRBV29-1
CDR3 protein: CSVRQGNTEAFF

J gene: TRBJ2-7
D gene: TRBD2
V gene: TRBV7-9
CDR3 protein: CASSPTSGRTYEQYF